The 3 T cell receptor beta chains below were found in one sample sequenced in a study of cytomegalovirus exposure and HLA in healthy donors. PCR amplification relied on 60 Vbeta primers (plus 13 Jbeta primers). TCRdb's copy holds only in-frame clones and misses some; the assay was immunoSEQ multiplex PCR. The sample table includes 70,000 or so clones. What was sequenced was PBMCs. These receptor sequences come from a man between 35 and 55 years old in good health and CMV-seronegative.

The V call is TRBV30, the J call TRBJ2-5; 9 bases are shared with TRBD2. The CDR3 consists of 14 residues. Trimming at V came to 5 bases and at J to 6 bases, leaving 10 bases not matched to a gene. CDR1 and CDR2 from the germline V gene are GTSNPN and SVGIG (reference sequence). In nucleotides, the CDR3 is TGTGCCTGGTCCCGGGGCGGGGGGGCGCAGACCCAGTACTTC. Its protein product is CAWSRGGGAQTQYF.

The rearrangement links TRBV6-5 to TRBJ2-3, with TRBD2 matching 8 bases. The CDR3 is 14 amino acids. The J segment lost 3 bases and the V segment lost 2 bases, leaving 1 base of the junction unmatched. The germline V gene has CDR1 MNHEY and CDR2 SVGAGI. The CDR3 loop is CASSYQRETDTQYF. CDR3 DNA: TGTGCCAGCAGTTACCAGCGGGAGACAGATACGCAGTATTTT.

CDR3: CASSLARAGELFF. For the CDR3, the DNA is TGTGCCAGCAGCTTAGCCAGGGCCGGGGAGCTGTTTTTT. The chain has TRBV7-9 and TRBJ2-2, with D perhaps matching TRBD1 (5 bases). V was shortened by 0 bases and J by 6 bases, with 5 bases between the two germline ends. Germline V CDR1 and CDR2: SEHNR, FQNEAQ (reference sequence). This CDR3 is built from 13 residues.